This paragraph covers one T cell receptor beta chain sequence. Its matching antigen is unknown. This sample is part of a study of cytomegalovirus exposure and HLA in healthy donors. General study points: In a later analysis, parvovirus B19, influenza, CMV and Epstein-Barr virus appeared linked to several top co-occurrence clusters. Relative to the approximately 700-donor mean, N-insertions were reportedly fewer in an Asian-associated ancestry cluster in a later analysis. HLA restriction was apparent for most CMV-associated TCR beta chains in a later analysis. In vitro, three CMV-associated chains proved specific for CMV antigens.

There are 16 residues in the CDR3. The junction had 7 bases not matched to a gene; V was cut back by 5 bases and J by 4 bases. Looked up from germline, CDR1 is PRHDT and CDR2 is FYEKMQ (reference sequence). 13 Jbeta primers and 60 Vbeta primers were used for the PCR. The data were produced by immunoSEQ multiplex PCR, yet TCRdb's version contains in-frame clones alone and is incomplete. The listing records fewer than 110,000 clones. Sequenced material: PBMCs. The TCR was taken from a man aged 35 to 55 in good health and CMV-seronegative. V is TRBV13 and J is TRBJ2-4, with TRBD2 matching over 11 bases. The CDR3 nucleotides read TGTGCCAGCAGCCTGTTCGGGACTAGCGGAAAAAACATTCAGTACTTC. It yields the protein CASSLFGTSGKNIQYF.